This TCR beta chain was sequenced in a study of blood T cell repertoires in COVID-19. CDR1 is SGHRS, CDR2 YFSETQ, per germline. J was trimmed by 1 base and V by 3 bases; bases with no gene match: 5. This CDR3 region has 15 residues. Generated by immunoSEQ multiplex PCR, the TCRdb table keeps only in-frame clones and is missing some. Altogether about 350,000 clones are present, roughly 90% being singletons, with the ten largest covering 0.95% to 1.1%. Cohorts were based on clinical histories the participants reported. The TCR sequence derives from a woman aged 30 to 39 who had been exposed to COVID-19. The J gene is TRBJ2-5, the V gene TRBV5-1, with 8 bases lining up with TRBD2. Input material: PBMCs or T cells enriched from blood (not recorded which). DNA for the CDR3: TGCGCCAGCAGCTACTCCAGCGGGAGCCAAGAGACCCAGTACTTC. It specifies CASSYSSGSQETQYF.